This T cell receptor (beta chain) was documented in a study of neoadjuvant anti-PD-1 for oral cavity cancer. Assay: immunoSEQ multiplex PCR; the TCRdb copy retains only in-frame clones and omits some. The sample has about 12,000 clones, 60% to 75% seen once; the top ten hold roughly 2.6%. The sample's time point: after neoadjuvant nivolumab, at surgical resection. The sequencing here drew on PBMCs, taken after nivolumab (anti-PD-1) treatment. This clonotype was obtained from a person aged 35-79 years with oral cavity squamous cell carcinoma.

In DNA, the CDR3 is TGTGCCAGTAAGGGGGAATCGCAGTATTTT. Translating it yields CASKGESQYF. This chain joins TRBV6-5 and TRBJ2-3, with D maybe TRBD1 (6 bases). V was trimmed by 9 bases and J by 10 bases, leaving 11 bases between them. The CDR3 runs 10 residues. Looked up from germline, CDR1 is MNHEY and CDR2 is SVGAGI.